The 22 T cell receptor beta chains given below trace back to one sample, sequenced in a study of blood T cells in healthy people across ages. It was with a sample-barcoded 5' primer and a J-beta primer mix that a second PCR of roughly 7 to 11 cycles was run. TCRdb ran MiXCR on the 5' RACE reads and lists one entry per CDR3 protein. The table has some 1.5 million distinct CDR3 sequences, approximately 42% seen once. Source material: blood. The receptors derive from a young woman in good health.

Remarks on this clonotype: Germline and junction disagree at one end, which may indicate a read error. CDR3 in DNA: TGTGCCAGCAGCGTAGCTTGGGGGACCGGGGGGCTGTTTTTT. As protein: CASSVAWGTGGLFF. The rearrangement joins TRBV9 to TRBJ2-2, with D perhaps TRBD2 (6 bases). The CDR3 sequence is 14 residues long. The germline gives CDR1 SGDLS, CDR2 YYNGEE. Full variable domain (rest looked up from reference TRBV9 and TRBJ2-2): DSGVTQTPKHLITATGQRVTLRCSPRSGDLSVYWYQQSLDQGLQFLIQYYNGEERAKGNILERFSAQQFPDLHSELNLSSLELGDSALYFCASSVAWGTGGLFFGEGSRLTVL.

This chain connects TRBV6-2 or TRBV6-3 to TRBJ2-5, with D possibly matching TRBD2 (5 bases). This CDR3 is built from 17 residues. Trimming left V 3 bases short and J 4 bases short, with 21 bases between. CDR1 MNHEY and CDR2 SVGEGT come from the germline V gene. The CDR3 loop reads CASSYRPSRRTGETQYF. For the CDR3, the DNA is TGTGCCAGCAGTTATCGACCTAGCAGGAGGACTGGAGAGACCCAGTACTTC.

J is TRBJ2-3 and V is TRBV15, with 9 bases aligning to TRBD2. Germline values: CDR1 LNHNV, CDR2 YYDKDF (reference sequence). This CDR3 has 17 residues. V was pared by 3 bases and J by 0 bases, with 7 bases of the junction left unmatched. In DNA form, the CDR3 reads TGTGCCACCAGCAGTGGAGATACTAGCGGGAGCACAGATACGCAGTATTTT. It encodes CATSSGDTSGSTDTQYF. Complete variable domain (other parts from reference TRBV15 and TRBJ2-3): DAMVIQNPRYQVTQFGKPVTLSCSQTLNHNVMYWYQQKSSQAPKLLFHYYDKDFNNEADTPDNFQSRRPNTSFCFLDIRSPGLGDTAMYLCATSSGDTSGSTDTQYFGPGTRLTVL.

The chain has TRBV29-1 and TRBJ2-3, with TRBD2 as a possible D gene (7 bases). CDR3 length equals 16 residues. Trimming took off 0 bases at V and 3 bases at J, with 16 bases between the two ends. Germline-derived CDR1 and CDR2 are SQVTM and ANQGSEA. DNA of the CDR3: TGCAGCGTTGAAGATTGGGGGGGGCAACAAACAGATACGCAGTATTTT. This translates into CSVEDWGGQQTDTQYF.

This sequence joins TRBV2 and TRBJ1-1; TRBD1 is a possible D gene (5 bases). The CDR3 runs to 13 residues. Looked up from germline, CDR1 is SNHLY and CDR2 is FYNNEI. Trimming cost V 11 bases and J 0 bases, with 13 bases left between them. This CDR3 is CAGSTGMNTEAFF. CDR3 bases: TGTGCCGGCTCCACAGGAATGAACACTGAAGCTTTCTTT. Variable domain in full (rest from reference TRBV2 and TRBJ1-1): EPEVTQTPSHQVTQMGQEVILRCVPISNHLYFYWYRQILGQKVEFLVSFYNNEISEKSEIFDDQFSVERPDGSNFTLKIRSTKLEDSAMYFCAGSTGMNTEAFFGQGTRLTVV.

The rearrangement links TRBV6-2 or TRBV6-3 to TRBJ2-1, with TRBD2 matching over 8 bases. Germline V gene data show CDR1 as MNHEY and CDR2 as SVGEGT. The V and J ends lost 7 bases and 12 bases, in that order; junction bases with no gene match: 8. The CDR3 covers 12 residues. CDR3 DNA: TGTGCCAGCACCACGGGAGGGGATGGGCAGTTCTTC. As protein: CASTTGGDGQFF.

CDR3 loop: CSARATSGNNEQFF. CDR3 nucleotide sequence: TGCAGTGCTAGAGCCACTAGCGGGAACAATGAGCAGTTCTTC. The rearrangement uses TRBV20-1 and TRBJ2-1; 10 positions agree with TRBD2. The CDR3 runs to 14 residues. V dropped 1 base and J dropped 5; count of bases not matched to a gene: 2. Per the germline V gene, CDR1 is DFQATT and CDR2 is SNEGSKA (reference sequence).

The rearrangement joins TRBV5-1 to TRBJ1-3; D uncertain. Between the trimmed V and J ends, which lost 0 bases and 4 bases, there was a span of 17 bases. CDR3 length: 17 residues. Per germline, CDR1 SGHRS and CDR2 YFSETQ. The CDR3 DNA reads TGCGCCAGCAGCTTGGGTCCCTCCCGGAGGTCCGGAAACACCATATATTTT. It is translated as CASSLGPSRRSGNTIYF.

As concerns this clonotype: A single base separates this from a much larger clone, so it may be a read error. The V and J genes are TRBV11-2 and TRBJ2-5, with D possibly being TRBD1 (6 bases). The CDR3 is 12 residues long. Germline V lookup: CDR1 SGHAT, CDR2 FQNNGV. Trimming removed 1 base at V and 11 bases at J, with 11 bases between. In DNA, the CDR3 is TGTGCCAGCAGCTTAGGCCGGCAGGGGCAGTACTTC. This translates into CASSLGRQGQYF. Filled out from reference TRBV11-2 and TRBJ2-5, the complete variable domain reads EAGVAQSPRYKIIEKRQSVAFWCNPISGHATLYWYQQILGQGPKLLIQFQNNGVVDDSQLPKDRFSAERLKGVDSTLKIQPAKLEDSAVYLCASSLGRQGQYFGPGTRLLVL.

This clonotype has only a few counts. V is TRBV6-1 and J is TRBJ2-1; no definite D call. The CDR3 spans 17 residues. Germline-derived CDR1 and CDR2 are MNHNS and SASEGT. V was cut by 5 bases and J by 0 bases, with 17 bases left in between. The CDR3 DNA follows: TGTGCCAGCAGTCGCGGTATTACCCACAGCTCCTACAATGAGCAGTTCTTC. It encodes CASSRGITHSSYNEQFF.

This clonotype was observed a handful of times. The chain recombines TRBV20-1 with TRBJ2-3; 7 nucleotides align to TRBD2. CDR1 and CDR2 (germline): DFQATT, SNEGSKA (reference sequence). The CDR3 is made up of 12 amino acids. J lost 5 bases, V lost 6 bases, and 5 bases had no gene match. CDR3 region: CSAGLIGDTQYF. The DNA of the CDR3 is TGCAGTGCGGGACTAATAGGAGATACGCAGTATTTT.

This clonotype was seen a few times. The rearrangement links TRBV7-2 to TRBJ1-2; TRBD1 might be the D (6 bases). In germline, CDR1 is SGHTA, CDR2 FQGNSA. The CDR3 is made up of 15 amino acids. The V end lost 4 bases, the J end lost 4 bases, and 16 bases lay between the germline ends. The CDR3 spells CASSSKTGQSYGYTF. CDR3 sequence (DNA): TGTGCCAGCAGCTCAAAGACAGGTCAGAGCTATGGCTACACCTTC.

V is TRBV6-6 and J is TRBJ2-7; D is perhaps TRBD1 (5 bases). The assigned J gene may be wrong: the sequence end matches TRBJ2-5 better. The CDR3 runs 13 residues. Germline loops: CDR1 MNHNY, CDR2 SVGAGI (reference sequence). The CDR3 DNA reads as TGTGCCAGCAGTTCCCAGACAAGGGGGACCCAGTACTTC. Its translation: CASSSQTRGTQYF.

There are a few counts of this clonotype. This chain uses TRBV7-9 with TRBJ1-3; D is unresolved. The V end lost 5 bases, the J end lost 1 base, and 15 bases lay between the germline ends. CDR3 length: 16 residues. Germline-derived CDR1 and CDR2 are SEHNR and FQNEAQ (reference sequence). The CDR3 loop is CASSAPVGVSGNTIYF. The CDR3, as DNA: TGTGCCAGCAGCGCACCTGTCGGAGTTTCTGGAAACACCATATATTTT.

This clonotype has only a few counts. This rearrangement joins TRBV10-3 to TRBJ1-1; TRBD1 matches at 7 bases. V lost 6 bases and J lost 7; bases outside the gene matches: 14. Germline loops: CDR1 ENHRY, CDR2 SYGVKD. CDR3 length equals 15 residues. As DNA, the CDR3 is TGTGCCATCAGGGGGGACAGTGGGGTTGCGGTTGAAGCTTTCTTT. It translates to CAIRGDSGVAVEAFF.

This clonotype appeared many times. An end of the junction differs from the germline gene, which may be a read error. The chain uses TRBV4-3 and TRBJ2-3; possibly TRBD1 for D (5 bases). The CDR3 runs to 14 residues. Germline CDR1 reads LGHNA; CDR2 reads YSLEER. CDR3 in amino acids: CASSQGRATDTQYF. CDR3 DNA: TGTGCCAGCAGCCAGGGAAGAGCAACAGATACGCAGTATTTT.

This clonotype was detected a few times. The chain employs TRBV12-3 or TRBV12-4 and TRBJ1-6; 7 bases are a match to TRBD1. Trimming at V came to 6 bases and at J to 13 bases, leaving 12 bases not matched to a gene. This CDR3 is built from 14 residues. The CDR3 DNA is TGTGCCAGCAGCCCGACAGGGTTGGCTTCGCCCCTCCACTTT. This gives the protein CASSPTGLASPLHF.

The rearrangement joins TRBV12-3 or TRBV12-4 to TRBJ2-5; 8 nucleotides match TRBD1. The CDR3 is 15 residues long. The ends lost 6 bases at V and 4 bases at J; junction bases unmatched: 10. The chain's CDR3 is CASRGLPGGVETQYF. The CDR3 DNA reads TGTGCCAGCAGAGGTCTTCCAGGGGGCGTAGAGACCCAGTACTTC.

This chain connects TRBV4-3 to TRBJ2-2, with 10 nucleotides matching TRBD2. The CDR3 runs to 17 residues. J gave up 2 bases and V 4 bases, and 7 bases lay outside the gene matches. Germline lookup yields CDR1 LGHNA and CDR2 YSLEER. CDR3 in DNA: TGCGCCAGCAGCCGCCTAGCGGGGGCCGAAAACACCGGGGAGCTGTTTTTT. As protein: CASSRLAGAENTGELFF.

Only a few counts were recorded for this clonotype. The chain carries TRBV20-1 and TRBJ2-5; tentative D call: TRBD2 (5 bases). Germline V gene lookup returns CDR1 DFQATT and CDR2 SNEGSKA (reference sequence). V was shortened by 5 bases and J by 0 bases, with 13 bases between the two germline ends. This CDR3 spans 14 amino acids. The CDR3 reads CSAGRDGNQETQYF. In DNA, the CDR3 is TGCAGTGCTGGGAGAGACGGAAACCAAGAGACCCAGTACTTC.

V and J are TRBV7-9 and TRBJ2-7, with D unresolved. Trimming removed 5 bases at V and 0 bases at J, with 11 bases between. CDR3 length: 14 residues. Germline V lookup: CDR1 SEHNR, CDR2 FQNEAQ (reference sequence). DNA of the CDR3: TGTGCCAGCAGCGCGACCGCTAGCTCCTACGAGCAGTACTTC. Amino acids: CASSATASSYEQYF.

V gene TRBV29-1 combines with J gene TRBJ1-1; unclear D gene. This CDR3 has 11 amino acids. The germline V and J ends were trimmed by 7 bases and 1 base, with 7 bases remaining between them. The V gene's germline CDR1 is SQVTM and CDR2 ANQGSEA. The DNA for the CDR3 is TGCAGCGGCATGGGGAACACTGAAGCTTTCTTT. This codes for CSGMGNTEAFF.